Sequencing of this T cell receptor (beta chain) was carried out in a study of T cells in Graves' hyperthyroidism and ophthalmopathy. TCR beta CDR3 region amplification was performed from RNA transcripts. The HTBI set primed first-round TCR CDR3 RT-PCR. TCRdb reprocessed the multiplex PCR reads via MiXCR and lists one record per CDR3 protein. The profile shows 410,000 or so distinct CDR3 sequences, about 15% of them singletons. V shed 2 bases and J shed 0 bases, with 6 bases lying between them. From germline, CDR1 is SGHAT and CDR2 FQNNGV. The CDR3 runs to 14 residues. At least ten counts were recorded for this clonotype.

This TCR was sampled from a man between 18 and 35 years old with Graves' ophthalmopathy. Sequencing was done on a sample of blood. V is TRBV11-2 and J is TRBJ2-3; D is uncertain. The CDR3 loop reads CASSLSISTDTQYF. The CDR3 DNA follows: TGTGCCAGCAGCTTATCTATTAGCACAGATACGCAGTATTTT. The full variable domain, with the rest looked up from reference TRBV11-2 and TRBJ2-3, is EAGVAQSPRYKIIEKRQSVAFWCNPISGHATLYWYQQILGQGPKLLIQFQNNGVVDDSQLPKDRFSAERLKGVDSTLKIQPAKLEDSAVYLCASSLSISTDTQYFGPGTRLTVL.